The 2 T cell receptor beta chains listed next were all sequenced from one sample in a study of blood T cell repertoires in COVID-19. Assay: immunoSEQ multiplex PCR; the TCRdb copy retains only in-frame clones and omits some. Of more than 95,000 clones listed, over 75% are singletons. Sequenced input: peripheral blood. These receptors all come from a human donor in a cohort sampled during active or convalescent COVID-19.

The count of this clone is one. The chain employs TRBV29-1 and TRBJ1-4; maybe TRBD1 (6 bases). Trimming took 6 bases from V and 7 from J, leaving 24 bases between them. From germline, CDR1 is SQVTM and CDR2 ANQGSEA. There are 16 residues in the CDR3. Here the CDR3 reads CSVAKIVGQWGEKLFF. Here the CDR3 DNA reads TGCAGCGTCGCGAAAATTGTCGGACAGTGGGGTGAAAAACTGTTTTTT.

This clone was seen only a few times. The rearrangement links TRBV5-4 to TRBJ2-5, with D possibly matching TRBD1 (6 bases). The CDR3 is 14 residues long. V lost 3 bases and J 4 bases, leaving 13 bases between the germline ends. CDR1 and CDR2 from the germline V gene are SGHNT and YYREEE (reference sequence). The DNA for the CDR3 is TGTGCCAGCAGCTCGGCTACAGGGCGAGAGACCCAGTACTTC. This sequence encodes CASSSATGRETQYF.